Listed below are T cell receptor beta chains from one sample, sequenced in a study of T-cell memory formation after mild COVID-19. Each CDR3 protein is one row after TCRdb ran MiXCR on the 5' RACE reads. The sample holds 350,000 to 500,000 distinct CDR3 sequences, more than 15% seen once. The specimen was PBMCs or a T cell subset sorted from them (not recorded which). The source is a young man who had mild COVID-19 (a few samples of this study predate the infection). Cell type and time point are not known. The CDR3 runs from the conserved cysteine through the conserved F or W. A D gene is named only where the DNA matches it firmly. Clone size, where shown, is once, few, many, or a class for clones that have expanded.

V: TRBV9
D: .
size: few
J: TRBJ1-1
DNA: TGTGCCAGCAGCGTAGGGAGACAGACCCCCAGAAACACTGAAGCTTTCTTT
CDR3: CASSVGRQTPRNTEAFF

V: TRBV10-3
D: TRBD1
size: .
J: TRBJ1-2
DNA: TGTGCCATCCAGGGGGAGGCCTATGGCTACACCTTC
CDR3: CAIQGEAYGYTF

V: TRBV7-2
D: .
size: .
J: TRBJ2-6
DNA: TGTGCCAGCAGCTCGGGTAGCTCTGGGGCCAACGTCCTGACTTTC
CDR3: CASSSGSSGANVLTF

V: TRBV6-1
D: .
size: few
J: TRBJ2-2
DNA: TGTGCCAGCAGTGAAGCTAAGGTGTTTGTCACCGGGGAGCTGTTTTTT
CDR3: CASSEAKVFVTGELFF

V: TRBV7-2
D: .
size: .
J: TRBJ1-2
DNA: TGTGCCAGCAGCCCCCAATGGTATGGCTACACCTTC
CDR3: CASSPQWYGYTF

V: TRBV20-1
D: .
size: .
J: TRBJ2-5
DNA: TGCAGTGCTACATTCGCCCGGTGGGAGACCCAGTACTTC
CDR3: CSATFARWETQYF

V: TRBV20-1
D: .
size: .
J: TRBJ1-1
DNA: TGCAGTGCTGGGGGGAGTGAAGCTTTCTTT
CDR3: CSAGGSEAFF

V: TRBV13
D: .
size: .
J: TRBJ1-2
DNA: TGTGCCAGCAGCTGGGCCCGGGGGTATGGCTACACCTTC
CDR3: CASSWARGYGYTF

V: TRBV7-6
D: .
size: .
J: TRBJ2-1
DNA: TGTGCCAGCAGCCAGGGGGGGCGACGGGATGAGCAGTTCTTC
CDR3: CASSQGGRRDEQFF

V: TRBV20-1
D: TRBD1
size: once
J: TRBJ2-5
DNA: TGCAGTGCTACCCGGGACAGGGAGGTACAGACCCAGTACTTC
CDR3: CSATRDREVQTQYF

V: TRBV4-1
D: .
size: .
J: TRBJ2-3
DNA: TGCGCCAGCAGCCTAAATTGGGAAGATACGCAGTATTTT
CDR3: CASSLNWEDTQYF

V: TRBV28
D: .
size: few
J: TRBJ1-2
DNA: TGTGCCAGCACCGTGAGGGCAGACTATGGCTACACCTTC
CDR3: CASTVRADYGYTF

V: TRBV6-5
D: .
size: .
J: TRBJ2-2
DNA: TGTGCCAGCAGTTACCTCAACAGGGCCGGGGAGCTGTTTTTT
CDR3: CASSYLNRAGELFF

V: TRBV5-1
D: TRBD1
size: few
J: TRBJ1-5
DNA: TGCGCCAGCAGCTTGGGACAGGGGCTCTTTGAGCCCCAGCATTTT
CDR3: CASSLGQGLFEPQHF

V: TRBV5-1
D: .
size: few
J: TRBJ2-7
DNA: TGCGCCAGCAGCGGGCGGACCTCCTACGAGCAGTACTTC
CDR3: CASSGRTSYEQYF

V: TRBV6-6
D: .
size: .
J: TRBJ2-4
DNA: TGTGCCAGCAGTTCGCTGACGGGGGACGGTGCCAAAAACATTCAGTACTTC
CDR3: CASSSLTGDGAKNIQYF

V: TRBV6-5
D: .
size: .
J: TRBJ2-7
DNA: TGTGCCAGCAGAAGGTCGATCAGTTTCTACGAGCAGTACTTC
CDR3: CASRRSISFYEQYF

V: TRBV12-3/TRBV12-4
D: TRBD2
size: few
J: TRBJ2-2
DNA: TGTGCCACCCTACTAGCGGGGGGGCCATCGACCGGGGAGCTGTTTTTT
CDR3: CATLLAGGPSTGELFF

V: TRBV3-1
D: .
size: .
J: TRBJ1-2
DNA: TGTGCCAGCAGCCAAGTATGGGGAAGCTATGGCTACACCTTC
CDR3: CASSQVWGSYGYTF

V: TRBV27
D: .
size: .
J: TRBJ2-3
DNA: TGTGCCAGCAGTTTCTGGTCTGATGGGGGATCCCCCACAGATACGCAGTATTTT
CDR3: CASSFWSDGGSPTDTQYF

V: TRBV6-5
D: .
size: .
J: TRBJ1-1
DNA: TGTGCCAGCCATTCAGGGCGGGGTGAAGCTTTCTTT
CDR3: CASHSGRGEAFF

V: TRBV28
D: .
size: .
J: TRBJ2-3
DNA: TGTGCCAGCATTGATGGGGGGCAGGCAGATACGCAGTATTTT
CDR3: CASIDGGQADTQYF

V: TRBV12-3/TRBV12-4
D: .
size: .
J: TRBJ2-3
DNA: TGTGCCAGCAGTCAGCCGGGACTCGCCTCGTCGGATACGCAGTATTTT
CDR3: CASSQPGLASSDTQYF

V: TRBV20-1
D: .
size: .
J: TRBJ1-1
DNA: TGCAGTGCTAGAGGAACTATAGTTTACGACACTGAAGCTTTCTTT
CDR3: CSARGTIVYDTEAFF

V: TRBV5-1
D: .
size: few
J: TRBJ2-7
DNA: TGCGCCAGCAGCTTGGCCGGGGGCATAAGCTACGAGCAGTACTTC
CDR3: CASSLAGGISYEQYF

V: TRBV5-1
D: TRBD2
size: many
J: TRBJ2-7
DNA: TGCGCCAGCAGCTTGGTTCTTAGCGGGGTCTACGAGCAGTACTTC
CDR3: CASSLVLSGVYEQYF

V: TRBV5-4
D: .
size: .
J: TRBJ1-2
DNA: TGTGCCAGCACCTCATCAGGGGACACCCGAGATGGCTACACCTTC
CDR3: CASTSSGDTRDGYTF

V: TRBV5-1
D: .
size: few
J: TRBJ1-2
DNA: TGCGCCAGCAGCCTGCAGGGGAATAATGGCTACACCTTC
CDR3: CASSLQGNNGYTF

V: TRBV27
D: TRBD1
size: .
J: TRBJ2-1
DNA: TGTGCCAGCAGTTTCGGCGACAGGGATAATGAGCAGTTCTTC
CDR3: CASSFGDRDNEQFF

V: TRBV6-6
D: .
size: .
J: TRBJ1-1
DNA: TGTGCCAGCAGTTACTCCCTGGGGGGTGACACTGAAGCTTTCTTT
CDR3: CASSYSLGGDTEAFF

V: TRBV6-6
D: TRBD1
size: few
J: TRBJ1-2
DNA: TGTGCCAGCAGTTCGGGACAGGGAACCGGATACTATGGCTACACCTTC
CDR3: CASSSGQGTGYYGYTF

V: TRBV7-8
D: .
size: .
J: TRBJ2-2
DNA: TGTGCCAGCAGACTAAGGGACATCTCCGGGGAGCTGTTTTTT
CDR3: CASRLRDISGELFF

V: TRBV7-9
D: .
size: few
J: TRBJ1-2
DNA: TGTGCCAGCAGCTCAGGGACACACTATGGCTACACCTTC
CDR3: CASSSGTHYGYTF

V: TRBV7-8
D: .
size: .
J: TRBJ2-1
DNA: TGTGCCAGCAGCTTGGAAAGGAATGAGCAGTTCTTC
CDR3: CASSLERNEQFF

V: TRBV7-2
D: TRBD2
size: many
J: TRBJ2-5
DNA: TGTGCCAGCAGCTTACTAGCGGGGGGGCTAGAGACCCAGTACTTC
CDR3: CASSLLAGGLETQYF

V: TRBV18
D: .
size: .
J: TRBJ2-4
DNA: TGTGCCAGCTCACCGGCGGACAGAAAGTACTTC
CDR3: CASSPADRKYF

V: TRBV7-2
D: .
size: few
J: TRBJ2-2
DNA: TGTGCCAGCAGCTTAGTAGTGGGGGGTACGAACACCGGGGAGCTGTTTTTT
CDR3: CASSLVVGGTNTGELFF

V: TRBV11-2
D: TRBD1
size: few
J: TRBJ2-5
DNA: TGTGCCAGCAGCTTGCACCCGGGACAGGGGGAAGGGGACCAAGAGACCCAGTACTTC
CDR3: CASSLHPGQGEGDQETQYF

V: TRBV3-1
D: TRBD1
size: few
J: TRBJ2-5
DNA: TGTGCCAGCAGCCAAGTCAGACAGGGGGCCGGAAAAGAGACCCAGTACTTC
CDR3: CASSQVRQGAGKETQYF

V: TRBV29-1
D: .
size: many
J: TRBJ2-5
DNA: TGCAGCGCCCGGGGGGCTCAACAAGAGACCCAGTACTTC
CDR3: CSARGAQQETQYF

V: TRBV7-9
D: .
size: few
J: TRBJ2-7
DNA: TGTGCCAGCAGCCCCCGGGACAAGTACTACGAGCAGTACTTC
CDR3: CASSPRDKYYEQYF

V: TRBV10-3
D: .
size: .
J: TRBJ2-7
DNA: TGTGCCATCCAAAGGACGGAGTCCTACGAGCAGTACTTC
CDR3: CAIQRTESYEQYF

V: TRBV7-2
D: .
size: few
J: TRBJ1-5
DNA: TGTGCCAGCAGCTACACCGTGGGATTACTGGATCAGCCCCAGCATTTT
CDR3: CASSYTVGLLDQPQHF

V: TRBV12-3/TRBV12-4
D: TRBD1
size: few
J: TRBJ1-1
DNA: TGTGCCAGCATCGCAGGGGGCTGGGGCACTGAAGCTTTCTTT
CDR3: CASIAGGWGTEAFF

V: TRBV12-3/TRBV12-4
D: .
size: many
J: TRBJ1-1
DNA: TGTGCCAGCAGCTCCTTTAGTACCATGAACACTGAAGCTTTCTTT
CDR3: CASSSFSTMNTEAFF

V: TRBV6-4
D: .
size: .
J: TRBJ2-2
DNA: TGTGCCAGCAGTGAGGCGGGTTCCACCGGGGAGCTGTTTTTT
CDR3: CASSEAGSTGELFF

V: TRBV12-3/TRBV12-4
D: TRBD2
size: few
J: TRBJ2-3
DNA: TGTGCCAGCATCCTCCTAGCGGGGGAACGAGCAGATACGCAGTATTTT
CDR3: CASILLAGERADTQYF